Listed below are T cell receptor beta chains from one sample, sequenced in a study of OX40 agonist ivuxolimab in advanced cancers. The data were produced by immunoSEQ multiplex PCR, yet TCRdb's version contains in-frame clones alone and is incomplete. The sample records tens of thousands of clones, 84% being singletons. The source material was CD4+ or CD8+ T cells sorted from blood, sampled in a trial of the OX40 agonist ivuxolimab. The receptors were sampled from an adult with an advanced solid tumor such as melanoma, head and neck, liver or kidney cancer. Both conserved end residues are part of each CDR3. The D gene is left open where the match is weak. For some rows the clone size is stated as once, few or many, or as a class when expanded; others skip it.

d_call	clone_size	j_call	v_call	cdr3_nt	cdr3_aa
NA	NA	TRBJ1-4	TRBV7-9	TGTGCCAGCAGCTTATGGGGAGTCCGACAGGAGGCATATGAAAAACTGTTTTTT	CASSLWGVRQEAYEKLFF
TRBD1	NA	TRBJ2-7	TRBV4-3	TGCGCCAGCAGCCATCAACCGGGACAGGGTTCCTACGAGCAGTACTTC	CASSHQPGQGSYEQYF
NA	NA	TRBJ2-4	TRBV10-3	TGTGCCATCAGCGAAAAAGAACTAGCCAAAAACATTCAGTACTTC	CAISEKELAKNIQYF
NA	NA	TRBJ2-4	TRBV28	TGTGCCAGCAGTTTAAGGCAGGGAAGTAACATTCAGTACTTC	CASSLRQGSNIQYF
NA	few	TRBJ2-1	TRBV2	TGTGCCAGCAGCGAAGCCCCGGGACTGACATTAATAGAGCAGTTCTTC	CASSEAPGLTLIEQFF
TRBD1	NA	TRBJ1-1	TRBV13	TGTGCCAGCAGCTCCTCATCCGCTCCGGGACAGAGCCAAAGGGGGACTGAAGCTTTCTTT	CASSSSSAPGQSQRGTEAFF
TRBD1	NA	TRBJ1-2	TRBV27	TGTGCCAGCAGTTTAGGGACAGGGTTAGGCTATGGCTACACCTTC	CASSLGTGLGYGYTF
TRBD1	NA	TRBJ1-5	TRBV19	TGTGCCAGTCGGTCGAGGGGACAGGGGGCTGATCAGCCCCAGCATTTT	CASRSRGQGADQPQHF
NA	NA	TRBJ1-2	TRBV16	TGTGCCAGCAGTGTACCTGGTGCCAACTATGGCTACACCTTC	CASSVPGANYGYTF
NA	NA	TRBJ1-1	TRBV7-9	TGTGCCAGCAGCTCCACCCATTTGCGTAGTGAAGCTTTCTTT	CASSSTHLRSEAFF
NA	NA	TRBJ2-1	TRBV25-1	TGTGCCAGCACCCCGGTAGGGGGGAACTCCTACAATGAGCAGTTCTTC	CASTPVGGNSYNEQFF
TRBD2	NA	TRBJ2-1	TRBV27	TGTGCCAGCCAGAGGGCGGGAGGGAACAATGAGCAGTTCTTC	CASQRAGGNNEQFF
NA	NA	TRBJ2-1	TRBV19	TGTGCCAGTAGTATAAATGGAGGGAATGAGCAGTTCTTC	CASSINGGNEQFF
NA	NA	TRBJ2-4	TRBV7-6	TGTGCCAGCAGCCCCGGTCCCTTGGGCAAAAACATTCAGTACTTC	CASSPGPLGKNIQYF
NA	few	TRBJ1-6	TRBV7-9	TGTGCCAGCAGCTCGACAGGCTCCTATAATTCACCCCTCCACTTT	CASSSTGSYNSPLHF
TRBD1	NA	TRBJ2-2	TRBV9	TGTGCCAGCAGCGTGGACAGGGCCCGGGCCGGGGAGCTGTTTTTT	CASSVDRARAGELFF
NA	NA	TRBJ1-2	TRBV7-6	TGTGCCAGCAGCTTAGACCCGGTGGGGGCGGACCAAAGGGGCTACACCTTC	CASSLDPVGADQRGYTF
NA	NA	TRBJ1-6	TRBV9	TGTGCCAGCAGCAAGGACACGGGTAATTCACCCCTCCACTTT	CASSKDTGNSPLHF
NA	NA	TRBJ2-1	TRBV27	TGTGCCAGCAGCCTAAGCTCCTACAATGAGCAGTTCTTC	CASSLSSYNEQFF
TRBD1	NA	TRBJ1-2	TRBV28	TGTGCCAGCAGTCACCGGACAGGGGGCGACTATGGCTACACCTTC	CASSHRTGGDYGYTF
NA	NA	TRBJ1-6	TRBV2	TGTGCCAGCGGACTGGAGGGGCTGGCACCCCTCCACTTT	CASGLEGLAPLHF
NA	NA	TRBJ1-1	TRBV11-2	TGTGCCAGCAGCTTGTGGGGTACGGGTGTGAACACTGAAGCTTTCTTT	CASSLWGTGVNTEAFF
NA	large	TRBJ1-2	TRBV19	TGTGCCAGTAGCAACTTCGCGAATGGCTACACCTTC	CASSNFANGYTF
TRBD1	NA	TRBJ2-3	TRBV28	TGTGCCAGCAGTTCAGACAGGGACACAGATACGCAGTATTTT	CASSSDRDTDTQYF
TRBD1	NA	TRBJ1-1	TRBV4-3	TGCGCCAGCAGCCAGGGGGACAGGGTTGGCACTGAAGCTTTCTTT	CASSQGDRVGTEAFF
NA	once	TRBJ2-3	TRBV9	TGTGCCAGCAGCGTATCCGGGGCCACAGATACGCAGTATTTT	CASSVSGATDTQYF
NA	NA	TRBJ1-5	TRBV28	TGTGCCAGCAGCCCGATGGGTCAGCCCCAGCATTTT	CASSPMGQPQHF
TRBD1	NA	TRBJ2-7	TRBV4-1	TGCGCCAGCAGCCAAGATCCACAGGGGTACGAGCAGTACTTC	CASSQDPQGYEQYF
NA	NA	TRBJ1-2	TRBV27	TGTGCCAGCAGTTTACAGGGCGGCTATGGCTACACCTTC	CASSLQGGYGYTF
TRBD1	once	TRBJ2-1	TRBV9	TGTGCCAGCAGCGTAGGTCAGGGGGCGGGAAATGAGCAGTTCTTC	CASSVGQGAGNEQFF
NA	NA	TRBJ1-1	TRBV2	TGTGCCAGCAGTGGGACAGCCAACACTGAAGCTTTCTTT	CASSGTANTEAFF
TRBD2	NA	TRBJ2-1	TRBV7-9	TGTGCCAGCAGCTTTTGGAGCGGGGGGGCCTACAATGAGCAGTTCTTC	CASSFWSGGAYNEQFF
TRBD1	NA	TRBJ1-1	TRBV13	TGTGCCAGCAGCGCGGGGACAGGGGACTACACTGAAGCTTTCTTT	CASSAGTGDYTEAFF
NA	NA	TRBJ1-1	TRBV6-1	TGTGCCAGCATAGTTATTCAGGGTTGGCCTGAAGCTTTCTTT	CASIVIQGWPEAFF
TRBD1	NA	TRBJ2-5	TRBV27	TGTGCCAGCAGTACTGGGACAGGGGGCGAGTATAGGGAGACCCAGTACTTC	CASSTGTGGEYRETQYF
TRBD2	NA	TRBJ2-7	TRBV27	TGTGCCAGCAGCGGGGGGGGATACGAGCAGTACTTC	CASSGGGYEQYF
NA	NA	TRBJ1-1	TRBV29-1	TGCAGCGTTGGGTTGGGGTACACTGAAGCTTTCTTT	CSVGLGYTEAFF
NA	once	TRBJ2-7	TRBV28	TGTGCCAGCAGTTTCCAGGGGTCCTACGAGCAGTACTTC	CASSFQGSYEQYF
TRBD1	NA	TRBJ1-2	TRBV9	TGTGCCAGCAGCTCCGGACAGGGGGCCGTCTATGGCTACACCTTC	CASSSGQGAVYGYTF
NA	NA	TRBJ1-2	TRBV6-5	TGTGCCAGCAGTTACCCTGGACTGGGGCCGGGAGGCTACACCTTC	CASSYPGLGPGGYTF
NA	NA	TRBJ1-2	TRBV5-4	TGTGCCAGCAAGAATGACCCAAACTATGGCTACACCTTC	CASKNDPNYGYTF
NA	NA	TRBJ2-3	TRBV9	TGTGCCAGCAGCGTAGTCGATGATACGCAGTATTTT	CASSVVDDTQYF
TRBD2	NA	TRBJ2-2	TRBV28	TGTGCCAGCAGTTACCGGACCTACCGAGCGGGAGGGCCTAACGGGGAGCTGTTTTTT	CASSYRTYRAGGPNGELFF
TRBD1	NA	TRBJ2-3	TRBV5-1	TGCGCCAGCAGCTCTCCACAGGGGGCGCGGGGACCCAAAGATACGCAGTATTTT	CASSSPQGARGPKDTQYF
NA	NA	TRBJ2-7	TRBV28	TGTGCCAGCAGTTCATCTTGGCGGGACTACGAGCAGTACTTC	CASSSSWRDYEQYF
NA	NA	TRBJ1-1	TRBV29-1	TGCAGCGGGGGGCCGGGACTCCAGAACACTGAAGCTTTCTTT	CSGGPGLQNTEAFF
NA	NA	TRBJ1-5	TRBV18	TGTGCCAGCGGGGGGAGGCTGAGCAATCAGCCCCAGCATTTT	CASGGRLSNQPQHF
NA	NA	TRBJ2-1	TRBV6-5	TGTGCCAGCAGTTACTCAACCCTGACGGTCTTC	CASSYSTLTVF
NA	NA	TRBJ2-7	TRBV11-2	TGTGCCAGCAGCTTCGGGACACTTAGGGAGCAGTACTTC	CASSFGTLREQYF
NA	once	TRBJ2-7	TRBV6-5	TGTGCCAGCAGTTACTCGACCAACGAGCAGTACTTC	CASSYSTNEQYF
NA	NA	TRBJ2-1	TRBV19	TGTGCCAGTAGTATTTACAGTTCCAATGAGCAGTTCTTC	CASSIYSSNEQFF
NA	NA	TRBJ1-1	TRBV21-1	TGTGCCAGCAGCAAAAAGGGGACAGCCGAAGCTTTCTTT	CASSKKGTAEAFF
NA	NA	TRBJ2-1	TRBV27	TGTGCCAGCAGTTTATCCCGACGGATGTCACCCTACAATGAGCAGTTCTTC	CASSLSRRMSPYNEQFF
TRBD1	NA	TRBJ2-1	TRBV29-1	TGCAGCGTTGAAGGGACAGGGATTACTGAGCAGTTCTTC	CSVEGTGITEQFF